This TCR beta chain comes out of a study of response to subunit inactivated influenza vaccine listed by TCRdb under 2018. With respect to the entire study: To follow how T cells responded to a trivalent subunit inactivated influenza vaccine, the researchers relied on deep quantitative profiling of the T cell receptor repertoire. The full study reports these points: According to the authors, only a limited number of new T cells may be recruited by each seasonal influenza vaccination.

Looking up the germline V gene yields CDR1 KGHSH and CDR2 LQKENI. V sheds 0 bases and J sheds 8 bases, leaving 11 bases between their ends. The CDR3 has 14 amino acids, counting the end cysteine and phenylalanine. Only the CDR3 DNA is retained, 42 bases long and in frame from the first base. This clonotype was seen more than once but under ten times. Its recognized antigen is unknown. No clone much larger than this one lies a single base away; base qualities are absent. The library came from RT-PCR. Sequencing took place on an Illumina HiSeq 2500. TCRdb reworked the public reads: Q25 trimming with fastp, MiXCR clone assembly, productive beta chains retained. Records with the same CDR3 protein are collapsed into one entry carrying the most frequent genes and DNA. In all, the sample holds approximately 730,000 distinct CDR3 sequences, and approximately 13% of those were seen once. The ten most abundant clones make up 6.5% to 8.5% of the sample.

The sample consisted of PBMCs from blood, taken less than 15 days before vaccination. Recombination joined TRBV18 with TRBJ2-1, with an unclear D gene assignment. The origin of this receptor is a man aged 45-60 years who received an inactivated influenza vaccine. Donor details come from another sample of the same person, matched by shared clones. The nucleotide sequence reads TGTGCCAGCTCACCACCTAGTGGTAAAGATGAGCAGTTCTTC. This sequence encodes CASSPPSGKDEQFF.